The rows below give T cell receptor beta chains drawn from one sample of a study of Graves' ophthalmopathy and Graves' hyperthyroidism. One entry per CDR3 protein, called by TCRdb with MiXCR from the multiplex PCR reads. The sample includes fewer than 600,000 distinct CDR3 sequences, 13% to 15% of them seen just once. The sequencing input was blood. Every receptor here comes from a woman between 25 and 40 years old with Graves' ophthalmopathy. Each CDR3 is given with its conserved first and last residue. D genes are given only for firm matches. Only some rows state a clone size, as once, few, many or a class for expanded clones.

d_call: NA; v_call: TRBV12-3/TRBV12-4; j_call: TRBJ2-7; clone_size: many; cdr3_nt: TGTGCCAGCAGTGCCCAAGGGTACTACGAGCAGTACTTC; cdr3_aa: CASSAQGYYEQYF
d_call: NA; v_call: TRBV30; j_call: TRBJ2-4; clone_size: many; cdr3_nt: TGTGCCTGGAGTGTACAGTCTTCCTGGCAGGGAAGTGGGATTCAGTACTTC; cdr3_aa: CAWSVQSSWQGSGIQYF
d_call: NA; v_call: TRBV30; j_call: TRBJ1-2; clone_size: few; cdr3_nt: TGTGCCTGGAGTGTACTAAGGACAGTAACTGGCTACACCTTC; cdr3_aa: CAWSVLRTVTGYTF
d_call: TRBD1; v_call: TRBV20-1; j_call: TRBJ1-6; clone_size: many; cdr3_nt: TGCAGTGCGCGACAGGGGAGTAATTCACCCCTCCACTTT; cdr3_aa: CSARQGSNSPLHF
d_call: NA; v_call: TRBV5-6; j_call: TRBJ2-5; clone_size: many; cdr3_nt: TGTGCCAGCAGCTTGGGGCCGGCGGCCCCGGCGACCCAGTACTTC; cdr3_aa: CASSLGPAAPATQYF
d_call: NA; v_call: TRBV27; j_call: TRBJ1-5; clone_size: many; cdr3_nt: TGTGCCAGCAAAAACAGGGTCCAGCCCCAGCATTTT; cdr3_aa: CASKNRVQPQHF
d_call: NA; v_call: TRBV6-2/TRBV6-3; j_call: TRBJ1-5; clone_size: many; cdr3_nt: TGTGCCAGCGGACAGCGACCGTGGCCCCAGCATTTT; cdr3_aa: CASGQRPWPQHF
d_call: TRBD1; v_call: TRBV4-2; j_call: TRBJ2-5; clone_size: many; cdr3_nt: TGTGCCAGCAGCCACGAGGGACAGGGTTTGGTGACCCAGTACTTC; cdr3_aa: CASSHEGQGLVTQYF
d_call: NA; v_call: TRBV6-1; j_call: TRBJ2-7; clone_size: many; cdr3_nt: TGTGCCATCTGTGACGAGCAGTACTTC; cdr3_aa: CAICDEQYF
d_call: TRBD2; v_call: TRBV6-5; j_call: TRBJ2-5; clone_size: many; cdr3_nt: TGTGCCAGCAGCTATCCGGTACTAGCGGGGCAAGAGACCCAGTACTTC; cdr3_aa: CASSYPVLAGQETQYF
d_call: NA; v_call: TRBV12-3/TRBV12-4; j_call: TRBJ1-1; clone_size: many; cdr3_nt: TGTGCCAGCAACCAGGGCCGAGGTGAAGCTTTCTTT; cdr3_aa: CASNQGRGEAFF
d_call: TRBD2; v_call: TRBV3-1; j_call: TRBJ2-5; clone_size: many; cdr3_nt: TGTGCCAGCAGCCAAGTCTCGAACACGGGGGGGAGCCAGTACTTC; cdr3_aa: CASSQVSNTGGSQYF
d_call: NA; v_call: TRBV9; j_call: TRBJ1-1; clone_size: many; cdr3_nt: TGTGCCAGCAGCGTCGAGCCTTCGAACACTGAAGCTTTCTTT; cdr3_aa: CASSVEPSNTEAFF
d_call: NA; v_call: TRBV6-1; j_call: TRBJ1-1; clone_size: many; cdr3_nt: TGTGCCAGCACCCTGGGGGGTTCTCAGGGTGTCGCTGAAGCTTTCTTT; cdr3_aa: CASTLGGSQGVAEAFF
d_call: NA; v_call: TRBV27; j_call: TRBJ1-2; clone_size: many; cdr3_nt: TGTGCCAGCAGTTACGACTGGAGGTCGAGTGGCTACACCTTC; cdr3_aa: CASSYDWRSSGYTF
d_call: NA; v_call: TRBV30; j_call: TRBJ1-6; clone_size: many; cdr3_nt: TGTGCCTGGAGTGTAAGGTCAAGTTCACCCCTCCACTTT; cdr3_aa: CAWSVRSSSPLHF
d_call: NA; v_call: TRBV6-1; j_call: TRBJ1-1; clone_size: many; cdr3_nt: TGTGCCAGCAGCGAGGGGGGGATCAGCATGAACACTGAAGCTTTCTTT; cdr3_aa: CASSEGGISMNTEAFF
d_call: NA; v_call: TRBV19; j_call: TRBJ1-5; clone_size: NA; cdr3_nt: TGTGCCAGTAGTATATCGGGATATAGCAATCAGCCCCAGCATTTT; cdr3_aa: CASSISGYSNQPQHF
d_call: NA; v_call: TRBV20-1; j_call: TRBJ2-2; clone_size: NA; cdr3_nt: TGCAGTGCTGCCAGCCTCGGGAGCGGGACCGGGGAGCTGTTTTTT; cdr3_aa: CSAASLGSGTGELFF
d_call: NA; v_call: TRBV11-2; j_call: TRBJ2-2; clone_size: many; cdr3_nt: TGTGCCAGCAGCTTAATCGGGAGCGGCTCCGGGGAGCTGTTTTTT; cdr3_aa: CASSLIGSGSGELFF
d_call: NA; v_call: TRBV9; j_call: TRBJ2-5; clone_size: NA; cdr3_nt: TGTGCCAGCAGCTTTCGGACGGCCAAAGAGACCCAGTACTTC; cdr3_aa: CASSFRTAKETQYF
d_call: TRBD2; v_call: TRBV13; j_call: TRBJ2-7; clone_size: many; cdr3_nt: TGTGCCAGCAGCAGAGCTAGCGGGGGGTCCTACGAGCAGTACTTC; cdr3_aa: CASSRASGGSYEQYF